This TCR beta chain stems from a study of T cell responses to AZD1222 COVID-19 vaccine. Study outcomes and limitations: In all cases, repertoires were sampled only after the peak T cell response.

Turning to this clone: What it binds is unknown.

This CDR3 has 16 residues. The trim removed 4 bases at V and 0 bases at J, leaving 9 bases unmatched. Germline V lookup: CDR1 SGHAT, CDR2 FQNNGV. Some clones are missing from TCRdb's copy, which holds only in-frame ones; the method was immunoSEQ multiplex PCR. The data contain about 150,000 clones, 91% of them singletons. The receptor was isolated from an adult who received the MenACWY meningococcal vaccine as a control. The chain recombines TRBV11-2 with TRBJ2-7, with 7 positions matching TRBD2. The sample in question was peripheral blood, obtained 28 days after the second dose of the MenACWY control vaccine. The CDR3 DNA is TGTGCCAGCAGCTCCACGAGCGGGGTTAACTCCTACGAGCAGTACTTC. Residues: CASSSTSGVNSYEQYF.